This record concerns one TCR beta chain sequence. Germline V gives CDR1 LNHDA, CDR2 SQIVND (reference sequence). Trimming removed 5 bases from V and 8 bases from J, with 16 bases in between. The CDR3 has 14 residues. Only in-frame clones appear in the TCRdb table, and some are missing; sequencing was by immunoSEQ multiplex PCR. Among some 450,000 clones listed, about 90% were seen once. Patients in Seattle were enrolled during active infection, then followed longitudinally. The sample is drawn from a study of blood T cell repertoires in COVID-19. Turning to the study itself: Sources were T cells, B-cell-depleted T cells, or PBMCs; the material itself was cDNA or gDNA.

V is TRBV19 and J is TRBJ1-3, with a possible D match to TRBD1 (6 bases). The source of this sequence is a man aged 18 to 29 with COVID-19, enrolled during active disease. Sequencing was done on a sample of peripheral blood. CDR3 sequence reads: CASSSGVGLYTIYF. CDR3 in DNA: TGTGCCAGTAGTTCAGGGGTTGGTTTATACACCATATATTTT.